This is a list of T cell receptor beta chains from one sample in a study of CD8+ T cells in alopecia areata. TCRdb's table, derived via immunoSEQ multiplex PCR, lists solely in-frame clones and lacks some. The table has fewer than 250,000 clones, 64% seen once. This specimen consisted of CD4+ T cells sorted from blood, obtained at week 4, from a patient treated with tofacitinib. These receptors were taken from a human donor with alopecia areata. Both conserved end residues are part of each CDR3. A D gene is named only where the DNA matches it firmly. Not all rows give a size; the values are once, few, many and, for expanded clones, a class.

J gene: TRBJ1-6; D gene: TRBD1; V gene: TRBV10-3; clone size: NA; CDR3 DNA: TGTGCCATCAGTGAGTCTCAGACAGGGGACTGGGATTCACCCCTCCACTTT; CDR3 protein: CAISESQTGDWDSPLHF
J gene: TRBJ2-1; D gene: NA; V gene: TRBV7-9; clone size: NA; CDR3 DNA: TGTGCCAGCAGCTTAGCGGGGGGGCCCCATGAGCAGTTCTTC; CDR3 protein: CASSLAGGPHEQFF
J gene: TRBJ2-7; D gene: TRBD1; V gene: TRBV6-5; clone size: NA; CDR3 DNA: TGTGCCACCGGACAGGGAGGCGAGCAGTACTTC; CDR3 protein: CATGQGGEQYF
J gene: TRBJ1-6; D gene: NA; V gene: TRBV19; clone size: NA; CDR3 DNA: TGTGCCAGTAGTATAGCGGGCGGTGCGTCGGGTACCAATTCACCCCTCCACTTT; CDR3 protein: CASSIAGGASGTNSPLHF
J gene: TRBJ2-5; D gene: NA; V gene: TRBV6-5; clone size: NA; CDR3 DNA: TGTGCCAGCAGAGGGACGGCCCGGGAGACCCAGTACTTC; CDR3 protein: CASRGTARETQYF
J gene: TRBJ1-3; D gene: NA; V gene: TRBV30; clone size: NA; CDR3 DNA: TGTGCCTGGAGACTGAACTCTGGAAACACCATATATTTT; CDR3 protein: CAWRLNSGNTIYF
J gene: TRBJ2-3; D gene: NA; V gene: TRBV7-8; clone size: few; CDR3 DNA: TGTGCCAGCAGCCCAATGGCGGGGAGCACAGATACGCAGTATTTT; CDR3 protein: CASSPMAGSTDTQYF
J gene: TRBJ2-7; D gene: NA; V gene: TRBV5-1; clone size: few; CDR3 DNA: TGCGCCAGCAGCCAGTCGGGGACCTACGAGCAGTACTTC; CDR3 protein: CASSQSGTYEQYF
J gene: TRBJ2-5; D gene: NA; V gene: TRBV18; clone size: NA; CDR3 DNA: TGTGCCAGCTCACCAAACAGCCCTCAAGAGACCCAGTACTTC; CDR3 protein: CASSPNSPQETQYF
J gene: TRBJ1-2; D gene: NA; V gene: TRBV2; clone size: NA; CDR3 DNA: TGTGCCAGCAGTCGGGGTTGGGGCTACACCTTC; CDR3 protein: CASSRGWGYTF
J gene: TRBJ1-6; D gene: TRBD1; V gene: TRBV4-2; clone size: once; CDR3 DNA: TGTGCCAGCAGCCAAGATCCCGGGACAGGAATTAATTCACCCCTCCACTTT; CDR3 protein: CASSQDPGTGINSPLHF
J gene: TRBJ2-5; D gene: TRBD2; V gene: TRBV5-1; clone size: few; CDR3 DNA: TGCGCCAGCAGCTTGGGAACTAGCGGGACCCAGTACTTC; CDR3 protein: CASSLGTSGTQYF
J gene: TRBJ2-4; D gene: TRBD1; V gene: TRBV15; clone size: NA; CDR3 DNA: TGTGCCACCAGCAGTGGACAGGACCAACTAGCCAAAAACATTCAGTACTTC; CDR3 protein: CATSSGQDQLAKNIQYF
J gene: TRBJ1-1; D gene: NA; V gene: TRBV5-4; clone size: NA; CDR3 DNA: TGTGCCAGCAGCTTGAGGACAGCGATCAACACTGAAGCTTTCTTT; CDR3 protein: CASSLRTAINTEAFF
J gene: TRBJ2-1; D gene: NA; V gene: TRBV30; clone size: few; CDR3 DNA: TGTGCCTGGAGTCGACAGATCTACAATGAGCAGTTCTTC; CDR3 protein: CAWSRQIYNEQFF
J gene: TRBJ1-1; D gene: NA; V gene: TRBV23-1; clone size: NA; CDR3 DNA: TGCGCCAGCAGTCAATCGAAGAGCGTGAACACTGAAGCTTTCTTT; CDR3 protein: CASSQSKSVNTEAFF
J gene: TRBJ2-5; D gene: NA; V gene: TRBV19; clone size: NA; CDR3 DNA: TGTGCCACCAGCGGGTGGCAGAGGCAAGAGACCCAGTACTTC; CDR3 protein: CATSGWQRQETQYF
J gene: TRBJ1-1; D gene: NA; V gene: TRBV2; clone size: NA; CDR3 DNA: TGTGCCAGCAGTGAAGCGCAGTACACTGAAGCTTTCTTT; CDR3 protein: CASSEAQYTEAFF
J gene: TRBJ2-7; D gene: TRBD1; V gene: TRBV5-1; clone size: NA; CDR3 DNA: TGCGCCAGCAGCTCACAGGGGGGCCGAACCTACGAGCAGTACTTC; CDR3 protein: CASSSQGGRTYEQYF
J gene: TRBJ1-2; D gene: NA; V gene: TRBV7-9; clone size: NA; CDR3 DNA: TGTGCCACCGCGACCGCAGGAGGTATCGGCTACACCTTC; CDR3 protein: CATATAGGIGYTF
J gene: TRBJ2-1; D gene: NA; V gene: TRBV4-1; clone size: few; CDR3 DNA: TGCGCCAGCAGCCAAATAGTTGGGCACCCACCCTACAATGAGCAGTTCTTC; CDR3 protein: CASSQIVGHPPYNEQFF
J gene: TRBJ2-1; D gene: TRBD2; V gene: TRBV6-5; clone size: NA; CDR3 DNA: TGTGCCAGCAGTTACGCGGCGGGGGGGCGGAATGAGCAGTTCTTC; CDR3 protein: CASSYAAGGRNEQFF
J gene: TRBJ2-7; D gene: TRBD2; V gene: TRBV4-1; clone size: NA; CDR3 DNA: TGCGCCAGCAGCCAATTATACGGGGGGGGAAACTCCTACGAGCAGTACTTC; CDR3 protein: CASSQLYGGGNSYEQYF
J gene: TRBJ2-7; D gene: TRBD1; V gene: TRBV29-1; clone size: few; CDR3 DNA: TGCAGCGTTGAAGAGACAGGGTCCTACGAGCAGTACTTC; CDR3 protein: CSVEETGSYEQYF
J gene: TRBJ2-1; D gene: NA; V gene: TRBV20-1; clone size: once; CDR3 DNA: TGCAGTGCCAAAAACAATGAGCAGTTCTTC; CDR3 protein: CSAKNNEQFF
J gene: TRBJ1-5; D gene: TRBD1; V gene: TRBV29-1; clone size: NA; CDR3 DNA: TGCAGCGTCGGGACAGGTAATAGCAATCAGCCCCAGCATTTT; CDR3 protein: CSVGTGNSNQPQHF
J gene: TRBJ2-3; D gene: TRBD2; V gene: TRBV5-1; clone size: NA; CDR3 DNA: TGCGCCAGCAGCTTCGGGACTAGCGGGGTCACAGATACGCAGTATTTT; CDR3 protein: CASSFGTSGVTDTQYF
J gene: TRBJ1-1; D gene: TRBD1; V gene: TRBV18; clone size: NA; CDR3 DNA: TGTGCCAGCTCGGGCCAGGGGGTGAACACTGAAGCTTTCTTT; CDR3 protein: CASSGQGVNTEAFF
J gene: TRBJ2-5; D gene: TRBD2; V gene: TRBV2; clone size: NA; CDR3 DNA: TGTGCCAGCAGTACTAGCGGGGTGGAGACCCAGTACTTC; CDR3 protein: CASSTSGVETQYF
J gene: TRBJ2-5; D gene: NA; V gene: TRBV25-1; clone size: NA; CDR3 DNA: TGTGCCAGCAGTGAATCGGAGGGGTCAGAGACCCAGTACTTC; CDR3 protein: CASSESEGSETQYF
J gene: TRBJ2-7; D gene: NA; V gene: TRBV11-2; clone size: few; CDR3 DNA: TGTGCCAGCAGCCCGGGACGGGGCGGTACAGAGAACTTC; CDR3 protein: CASSPGRGGTENF
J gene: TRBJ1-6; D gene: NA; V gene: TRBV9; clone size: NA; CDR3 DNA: TGTGCCAGCAGCGTAGACGATAATTCACCCCTCCACTTT; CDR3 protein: CASSVDDNSPLHF
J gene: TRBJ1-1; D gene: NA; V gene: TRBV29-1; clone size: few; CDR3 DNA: TGCAGCGTTGGACGGTTGAACACTGAAGCTTTCTTT; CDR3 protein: CSVGRLNTEAFF
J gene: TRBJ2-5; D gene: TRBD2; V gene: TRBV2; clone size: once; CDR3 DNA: TGTGCCAGCAGTGAAGCGCTTAGCGGGGGTGCGAAGACCCAGTACTTC; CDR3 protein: CASSEALSGGAKTQYF
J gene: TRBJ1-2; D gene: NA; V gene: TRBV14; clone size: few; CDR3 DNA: TGTGCCAGCAGCCAAGAGGGGGGCTACACCTTC; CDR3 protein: CASSQEGGYTF
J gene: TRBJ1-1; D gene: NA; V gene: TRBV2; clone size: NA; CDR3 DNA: TGTGCCAGCAGTGAAGCGGCAGGGTGGGGAACTGAAGCTTTCTTT; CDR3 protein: CASSEAAGWGTEAFF
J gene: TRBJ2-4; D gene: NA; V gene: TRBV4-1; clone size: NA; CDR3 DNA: TGCGCCAGCTCGTCCGGGGCGAAAGCCAAAAACATTCAGTACTTC; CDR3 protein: CASSSGAKAKNIQYF
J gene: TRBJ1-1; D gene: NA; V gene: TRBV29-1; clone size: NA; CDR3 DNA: TGCAGCGTTGAAGTAGTAGGGAGGTACACTGAAGCTTTCTTT; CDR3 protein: CSVEVVGRYTEAFF
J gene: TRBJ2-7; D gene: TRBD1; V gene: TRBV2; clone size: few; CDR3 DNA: TGTGCCAGCGGACAGGGCCTCTACGAGCAGTACTTC; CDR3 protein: CASGQGLYEQYF
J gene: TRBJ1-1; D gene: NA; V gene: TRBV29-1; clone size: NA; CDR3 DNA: TGCAGCGTTGAACGAGGGACTGGGAACACTGAAGCTTTCTTT; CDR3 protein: CSVERGTGNTEAFF
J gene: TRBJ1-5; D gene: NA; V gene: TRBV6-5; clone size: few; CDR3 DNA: TGTGCCAGCAAGGTGGGCAATCAGCCCCAGCATTTT; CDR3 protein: CASKVGNQPQHF